These 16 T cell receptor beta chains were sequenced from one sample in a study of CD8 T cells in Susac syndrome. Random hexamers were used to reverse transcribe an amount of about 0.45 to 1 ug RNA. TCRdb re-analysed the immunoSEQ multiplex PCR reads in MiXCR, keeping a single row per CDR3 protein. The sample records some 260,000 distinct CDR3 sequences, approximately 92% being singletons. The sequenced material came from CD4+ T cells from PBMCs. The receptors originated from a human donor with multiple sclerosis.

V gene TRBV29-1 combines with J gene TRBJ2-1, with D perhaps TRBD1 (6 bases). Trimming stripped 7 bases from V and 0 bases from J, with 10 bases between. This CDR3 is 13 amino acids long. CDR1 and CDR2 from the germline V gene are SQVTM and ANQGSEA. In DNA form, the CDR3 reads TGCAGCGCGGCACAGGGCTCCTACAATGAGCAGTTCTTC. As protein: CSAAQGSYNEQFF.

The chain carries TRBV2 and TRBJ2-1; TRBD2 matches 12 bases. The V and J ends lost 6 bases and 4 bases, in that order; junction bases with no gene match: 4. The CDR3 is 15 amino acids. Germline CDR1 is SNHLY and CDR2 is FYNNEI. CDR3 DNA: TGTGCCAGCAGGCACGGACTAGCGGGGTACAATGAGCAGTTCTTC. Protein: CASRHGLAGYNEQFF.

The chain couples TRBV25-1 to TRBJ2-6; the D is unclear. The CDR3 runs to 16 residues. Per the germline V gene, CDR1 is MGHDK and CDR2 is SYGVNS. V lost 1 base and J 1 base, leaving 8 bases between the germline ends. CDR3: CASSELVGSGANVLTF. The CDR3 region has the DNA TGTGCCAGCAGTGAATTAGTAGGGTCTGGGGCCAACGTCCTGACTTTC.

The CDR3 protein is CAVEQGARGANVLTF. DNA of the CDR3: TGTGCCGTTGAACAGGGGGCGCGAGGGGCCAACGTCCTGACTTTC. V and J are TRBV3-1 and TRBJ2-6; 9 bases are shared with TRBD1. V trimming: 11 bases; J trimming: 4 bases; junction bases outside the gene matches: 9. The CDR3 loop spans 15 amino acids. CDR1 is LGHDT, CDR2 YNNKEL, per germline (reference sequence).

This clonotype came up once. The chain combines TRBV7-8 with TRBJ1-1; 7 bases are shared with TRBD1. V lost 4 bases and J lost 1; bases outside the gene matches: 6. The CDR3 contains 15 residues. In germline, CDR1 is SGHVS, CDR2 FQNEAQ. CDR3 region: CASSSTGISNTEAFF. In DNA form, the CDR3 reads TGTGCCAGCAGCTCGACAGGGATATCGAACACTGAAGCTTTCTTT.

The J gene is TRBJ2-3, the V gene TRBV9; D remains unclear. The CDR3 sequence is 16 residues long. Germline-derived CDR1 and CDR2 are SGDLS and YYNGEE. V was clipped by 0 bases and J by 2 bases, with 13 bases between them. In DNA, the CDR3 is TGTGCCAGCAGCGTAGGTTCCAGACACCTCACAGATACGCAGTATTTT. Encoded protein: CASSVGSRHLTDTQYF.

The rearrangement uses TRBV6-1 and TRBJ2-7, with TRBD1 identical over 7 bases. V lost 3 bases to trimming and J lost 4 bases; unmatched junction nucleotides: 3. Germline V gene data show CDR1 as MNHNS and CDR2 as SASEGT. There are 13 residues in the CDR3. The CDR3 here is CASSDGTAYEQYF. The DNA of the CDR3 is TGTGCCAGCAGTGATGGGACAGCTTACGAGCAGTACTTC.

The V gene is TRBV7-2, the J gene TRBJ2-5; 10 bases align to TRBD2. Trimming removed 2 bases from V and 5 bases from J; junction bases left unmatched: 8. This CDR3 has 16 residues. Looked up from germline, CDR1 is SGHTA and CDR2 is FQGNSA. The CDR3: CASSLRSGRAGETQYF. The DNA for the CDR3 is TGTGCCAGCAGCTTACGCAGCGGGAGGGCCGGGGAGACCCAGTACTTC.

The rearrangement links TRBV6-1 to TRBJ1-2; TRBD1 matches 8 bases. The V gene end was trimmed by 2 bases and the J gene end by 4 bases; junction bases not matched to a gene: 6. Germline assignment: CDR1 MNHNS and CDR2 SASEGT. The CDR3 has 15 residues. CDR3 DNA sequence: TGTGCCAGCAGTGAACCGGGACAGGCTCCCTATGGCTACACCTTC. It codes for CASSEPGQAPYGYTF.

The CDR3 sequence: CSVEGADTDSYTF. Written as DNA, the CDR3 is TGCAGCGTTGAGGGGGCGGACACTGATAGCTACACCTTC. This chain uses TRBV29-1 with TRBJ1-2; D perhaps matches TRBD1 (6 bases). Germline assignment: CDR1 SQVTM and CDR2 ANQGSEA. The V end was cut by 3 bases, the J end by 9 bases, with 17 bases between. The CDR3 length is 13 residues.

The rearrangement uses TRBV7-9 and TRBJ1-5; no clear D gene. V lost 6 bases, J lost 4 bases, and 10 bases lay in between. This CDR3 has 13 amino acids. Germline V gives CDR1 SEHNR, CDR2 FQNEAQ (reference sequence). The CDR3 here is CASSWTQNQPQHF. CDR3 bases: TGTGCCAGCAGTTGGACTCAGAATCAGCCCCAGCATTTT.

This chain links TRBV7-9 with TRBJ2-3, with unresolved D. The ends were cut back, 1 base at V and 10 bases at J, with 12 bases in the middle. The CDR3 runs to 13 residues. Germline V gene lookup returns CDR1 SEHNR and CDR2 FQNEAQ (reference sequence). The CDR3 loop is CASSLVGYTAQYF. DNA of the CDR3: TGTGCCAGCAGCTTAGTCGGCTATACGGCGCAGTATTTT.

This rearrangement joins TRBV11-2 to TRBJ2-1; TRBD1 matches 7 bases. The CDR3 length is 14 residues. V lost 2 bases, J lost 12 bases, and 10 bases stayed unmatched. Germline loops: CDR1 SGHAT, CDR2 FQNNGV. The CDR3 DNA follows: TGTGCCAGCAGCTTACTTAGGGGGCAGGCGGTGCAGTTCTTC. Its protein product is CASSLLRGQAVQFF. The whole variable domain, filled in from reference TRBV11-2 and TRBJ2-1, reads EAGVAQSPRYKIIEKRQSVAFWCNPISGHATLYWYQQILGQGPKLLIQFQNNGVVDDSQLPKDRFSAERLKGVDSTLKIQPAKLEDSAVYLCASSLLRGQAVQFFGPGTRLTVL.

This clonotype has only a few counts. DNA of the CDR3: TGTGCCAGCAGCAAGACCTCCTACGAGCAGTACTTC. This sequence encodes CASSKTSYEQYF. The chain links TRBV7-8 to TRBJ2-7; the D is unclear. The germline V gene has CDR1 SGHVS and CDR2 FQNEAQ. The CDR3 loop spans 12 amino acids. V lost 5 bases and J lost 0, with 5 bases in between.

This chain joins TRBV11-1 and TRBJ1-2; 8 positions agree with TRBD1. Per the germline V gene, CDR1 is SGHAT and CDR2 is FQDESV (reference sequence). After removal of 5 bases from V and 6 bases from J, the junction contained 8 bases not matched to a gene. This CDR3 has 14 residues. CDR3 loop: CASSPRTGFHGYTF. The CDR3 nucleotides read TGTGCCAGCAGCCCAAGGACAGGGTTTCATGGCTACACCTTC.

The genes are TRBV29-1 and TRBJ1-2, with TRBD1 as a possible D gene (6 bases). Germline V lookup: CDR1 SQVTM, CDR2 ANQGSEA. The V gene lost 3 bases and the J gene lost 4 bases, with 9 bases spanning the gap. This CDR3 has 12 amino acids. The CDR3 coding sequence is TGCAGCGTTGACGAGGGGGTCTATGGCTACACCTTC. Translating gives CSVDEGVYGYTF.